The 24 T cell receptor beta chains below come from one sample, sequenced in a study of human T cells and chemical hapten exposure (dated by TCRdb to the early 2020s). According to the study, the label for this sample's time point signals: patch test 3, about 24 weeks after DPC sensitization. The sample's treatment or condition label is to be understood as: therapeutic diphenylcyclopropenone sensitization with weekly scalp DPC. Libraries were built with RACE. The instrument was a NextSeq 500. TCRdb redid the processing of the public reads, applying fastp at Q25 and MiXCR, and retained in-frame beta chains. Entries that share a CDR3 protein sequence are merged under the most common genes and DNA. Here the sample has about 76,000 distinct CDR3 sequences; 10% to 15% occur a single time. The ten largest clones capture 5.7% of the sample. Sequencing was performed on whole blood, taken in connection with sensitization to the hapten diphenylcyclopropenone (DPC). All receptors derive from a woman aged 50 to 60 with alopecia areata. Some clones in this sample may be carry-over from other donors' samples.

The rearrangement links TRBV29-1 to TRBJ2-1; 9 bases map to TRBD2. Unmatched junction bases numbered 5, after V lost 0 bases and J lost 5 bases. The length of the CDR3 is 15 residues. Germline V gene sequence: CDR1 SQVTM, CDR2 ANQGSEA. CDR3 region: CSVEDPASGDNEQFF. As DNA, the CDR3 is TGCAGCGTTGAAGATCCCGCTAGCGGGGACAATGAGCAGTTCTTC.

The table lists this clonotype with a few counts. At one of its ends the junction is not consistent with the germline gene, which may arise from a read error. This sequence joins TRBV6-1 and TRBJ1-6, with a weak D call TRBD1 (6 bases). CDR1 is MNHNS and CDR2 is SASEGT in the germline V gene. The CDR3 sequence is 16 residues long. This chain's CDR3 is CASSKAGASFLSPLHF. Written as DNA, the CDR3 is TGTGCCAGCAGTAAAGCAGGGGCTTCTTTTCTTTCACCCCTCCACTTT.

V is TRBV11-2 and J is TRBJ1-4, with D hard to call. Trimming removed 3 bases from V and 14 bases from J, with 10 bases in between. The CDR3 has 11 residues. Germline-derived CDR1 and CDR2 are SGHAT and FQNNGV. CDR3 sequence (DNA): TGTGCCAGCAGCTTTCGAGATAAGCTGTTTTTT. Translation gives CASSFRDKLFF.

This clonotype was picked up many times. The V call is TRBV29-1, the J call TRBJ2-5; perhaps TRBD1 as D (6 bases). The CDR3 is 13 amino acids. The V gene lost 4 bases and the J gene lost 5 bases, with 14 bases spanning the gap. Germline V CDR1 and CDR2: SQVTM, ANQGSEA. The CDR3 region has the DNA TGCAGCGTTGGAACAGGGATTTATGAGACCCAGTACTTC. It is translated as CSVGTGIYETQYF.

In this sample, this clonotype turned up a few times. CDR3 nucleotides: TGTGCCAGCAGCTCCCGTGACAGGGCCCATAATTCACCCCTCCACTTT. Encoded protein: CASSSRDRAHNSPLHF. The chain recombines TRBV5-8 with TRBJ1-6; 7 bases line up with TRBD1. V was clipped by 3 bases and J by 5 bases; unmatched bases: 8. CDR1 and CDR2 (germline): SGHTS, YDEGEE. The CDR3 spans 16 residues.

With respect to this clonotype: It may be a read error: a sequence one base away is much more abundant. The chain is built from TRBV7-8 and TRBJ1-6, with a tentative D call TRBD1 (5 bases). CDR1 is SGHVS, CDR2 FQNEAQ, per germline. The CDR3 runs to 12 residues. CDR3 loop: CASGGDKSPLHF. Here the CDR3 DNA reads TGTGCCAGCGGAGGGGATAAATCACCCCTCCACTTT.

This clonotype has ten or more counts. This chain uses TRBV29-1 with TRBJ2-5; D ambiguous. Trimming removed 5 bases from V and 0 bases from J, with 7 bases in between. The CDR3 has 12 amino acids. Germline V gene data show CDR1 as SQVTM and CDR2 as ANQGSEA. The CDR3 is CSVTLNQETQYF. The CDR3, as DNA: TGCAGCGTTACGCTCAACCAAGAGACCCAGTACTTC.

The chain carries TRBV11-3 and TRBJ2-1, with 9 bases identical to TRBD2. J gave up 5 bases and V 5 bases, and 10 bases lay outside the gene matches. From germline, CDR1 is SGHNT and CDR2 YENEEA. The CDR3 runs to 16 residues. This CDR3 is CASSGMGGRVDNEQFF. The CDR3 coding sequence is TGTGCCAGCAGCGGAATGGGCGGGAGGGTTGACAATGAGCAGTTCTTC. Full variable domain (missing parts from reference TRBV11-3 and TRBJ2-1): EAGVVQSPRYKIIEKKQPVAFWCNPISGHNTLYWYLQNLGQGPELLIRYENEEAVDDSQLPKDRFSAERLKGVDSTLKIQPAELGDSAVYLCASSGMGGRVDNEQFFGPGTRLTVL.

The V gene is TRBV5-1, the J gene TRBJ2-7, with 9 bases lining up with TRBD1. Germline CDR1 and CDR2: SGHRS and YFSETQ. This CDR3 contains 16 residues. V lost 3 bases, J lost 4 bases, and 11 bases stayed unmatched. The CDR3 sequence is CASSSYGQGREYEQYF. DNA for the CDR3: TGCGCCAGCAGCTCTTACGGACAGGGGAGGGAATACGAGCAGTACTTC.

This clonotype was found a few times. The V and J genes are TRBV10-3 and TRBJ2-3; D call uncertain. Germline-derived CDR1 and CDR2 are ENHRY and SYGVKD. The CDR3 is 12 amino acids. V shed 4 bases and J shed 2 bases, with 4 bases lying between them. The CDR3 region has the DNA TGTGCCATCAGTGGATTCACAGATACGCAGTATTTT. Translating gives CAISGFTDTQYF.

This chain joins TRBV10-3 and TRBJ2-7, with 7 bases aligning to TRBD2. V gave up 7 bases and J gave up 6 bases; unmatched junction bases: 3. Looked up from germline, CDR1 is ENHRY and CDR2 is SYGVKD. CDR3 length: 11 amino acids. As DNA, the CDR3 is TGTGCCATCACAGCGGGATCCGAGCAGTACTTC. As protein: CAITAGSEQYF.

This clonotype was counted many times. V is TRBV7-3 and J is TRBJ2-3; D gene uncertain. The CDR3 totals 14 residues. Trimming pared 6 bases from V and 2 bases from J, leaving 12 bases between. The germline CDR1 and CDR2 sequences are SGHTA and FQGTGA. The CDR3: CASSPGPPTDTQYF. CDR3 sequence (DNA): TGTGCCAGCAGTCCAGGCCCTCCCACAGATACGCAGTATTTT.

This clonotype was observed many times. The gene calls are TRBV13 and TRBJ1-1; 9 nucleotides align to TRBD1. The germline gives CDR1 PRHDT, CDR2 FYEKMQ (reference sequence). The CDR3 covers 15 residues. The V segment lost 3 bases and the J segment 6 bases; nucleotides outside the gene matches: 8. In DNA, the CDR3 is TGTGCCAGCAGCTTTCCCCGGGACAGGGTTCCTGAAGCTTTCTTT. Protein sequence: CASSFPRDRVPEAFF.

The chain carries TRBV7-2 and TRBJ2-1; 9 bases line up with TRBD2. Germline V lookup: CDR1 SGHTA, CDR2 FQGNSA. The V gene end was trimmed by 2 bases and the J gene end by 6 bases; junction bases not matched to a gene: 5. CDR3 length: 15 amino acids. In DNA, the CDR3 is TGTGCCAGCAGCTTATCAGGGACTAGCTTCAATGAGCAGTTCTTC. This sequence encodes CASSLSGTSFNEQFF. The complete variable domain, with remaining parts taken from reference TRBV7-2 and TRBJ2-1, reads GAGVSQSPSNKVTEKGKDVELRCDPISGHTALYWYRQSLGQGLEFLIYFQGNSAPDKSGLPSDRFSAERTGGSVSTLTIQRTQQEDSAVYLCASSLSGTSFNEQFFGPGTRLTVL.

The chain carries TRBV9 and TRBJ2-3, with 9 positions matching TRBD2. Looked up from germline, CDR1 is SGDLS and CDR2 is YYNGEE. Unmatched junction bases numbered 9, after V lost 4 bases and J lost 6 bases. CDR3 length: 15 residues. The CDR3 spells CASSPDGGRADTQYF. The CDR3 DNA reads as TGTGCCAGCAGCCCAGATGGCGGGAGGGCGGATACGCAGTATTTT.

In its sample, this clonotype was seen a few times. The gene calls are TRBV5-1 and TRBJ2-7; D possibly corresponds to TRBD2 (6 bases). The length of the CDR3 is 14 residues. Trimming shortened V by 6 bases and J by 1 base, and 14 bases separated the two germline ends. The V gene's germline CDR1 is SGHRS and CDR2 YFSETQ. The CDR3 DNA sequence: TGCGCCAGCAAACAGGTAGCGGATTCCTACGAGCAGTACTTC. It yields the protein CASKQVADSYEQYF.

This clonotype was detected many times. This chain links TRBV3-1 with TRBJ2-1; 7 bases match TRBD2. The V and J ends lost 4 bases and 7 bases, in that order; junction bases with no gene match: 16. The CDR3 spans 17 residues. Looked up from germline, CDR1 is LGHDT and CDR2 is YNNKEL (reference sequence). In DNA form, the CDR3 reads TGTGCCAGCAGCCTACCTCGGCTAGCGGCAACGAGAAATGAGCAGTTCTTC. As protein: CASSLPRLAATRNEQFF.

This clonotype occurred many times. This chain uses TRBV15 with TRBJ1-1; no definite D call. This CDR3 contains 14 residues. Germline V gene data show CDR1 as LNHNV and CDR2 as YYDKDF (reference sequence). Deletions cut 8 bases from V and 1 base from J, with 14 bases between. CDR3 sequence reads: CATWGLVPNTEAFF. CDR3 DNA: TGTGCCACCTGGGGTCTGGTACCGAACACTGAAGCTTTCTTT.

This clonotype turned up a few times. V gene TRBV20-1 combines with J gene TRBJ2-5; no reliable D call. Germline-derived CDR1 and CDR2 are DFQATT and SNEGSKA (reference sequence). The V end lost 6 bases, the J end lost 0 bases, and 8 bases lay between the germline ends. This CDR3 region has 12 residues. This CDR3 reads CSASPYQETQYF. As DNA, the CDR3 is TGCAGTGCGAGCCCGTACCAAGAGACCCAGTACTTC.

The genes are TRBV29-1 and TRBJ1-2; D not resolved. The V gene's germline CDR1 is SQVTM and CDR2 ANQGSEA. This CDR3 region has 12 residues. Trimming left V 6 bases short and J 2 bases short, with 10 bases between. The CDR3 reads CSVGDDNYGYTF. CDR3 nucleotide sequence: TGCAGCGTCGGCGATGACAACTATGGCTACACCTTC.

The sample holds many counts of this clonotype. The CDR3 DNA reads TGTGCCAGCAGCTTAGCGGGAGCAGAGACCCAGTACTTC. As protein: CASSLAGAETQYF. The V call is TRBV7-2, the J call TRBJ2-5; perhaps TRBD2 as D (5 bases). V was pared by 0 bases and J by 4 bases, with 6 bases between. Germline CDR1 reads SGHTA; CDR2 reads FQGNSA. The CDR3 consists of 13 residues.

DNA for the CDR3: TGTGCCAGCCGCTCAGGTGGATTACCAGATACGCAGTATTTT. Translating gives CASRSGGLPDTQYF. The rearrangement joins TRBV6-1 to TRBJ2-3; D not certain. CDR1 is MNHNS and CDR2 is SASEGT in the germline V gene. This CDR3 spans 14 amino acids. The V gene lost 8 bases and the J gene lost 4 bases, with 16 bases spanning the gap.

In this sample, this clonotype turned up a few times. This rearrangement joins TRBV5-4 to TRBJ2-3; D is perhaps TRBD1 (5 bases). CDR1 and CDR2 (germline): SGHNT, YYREEE (reference sequence). Trimming removed 3 bases at V and 1 base at J, with 15 bases between. The CDR3 length is 16 residues. The CDR3 loop is CASSSWFQGGTDTQYF. As DNA, the CDR3 is TGTGCCAGCAGCTCCTGGTTTCAGGGTGGCACAGATACGCAGTATTTT.

This clonotype appeared many times. The chain is built from TRBV11-2 and TRBJ2-1; D might be TRBD1 (6 bases). The CDR3 consists of 12 residues. CDR1 SGHAT and CDR2 FQNNGV come from the germline V gene. V lost 2 bases and J 15 bases, leaving 14 bases between the germline ends. The DNA for the CDR3 is TGTGCCAGCAGCTTACAACCGGGACACGGGTTCTTC. Protein product: CASSLQPGHGFF.